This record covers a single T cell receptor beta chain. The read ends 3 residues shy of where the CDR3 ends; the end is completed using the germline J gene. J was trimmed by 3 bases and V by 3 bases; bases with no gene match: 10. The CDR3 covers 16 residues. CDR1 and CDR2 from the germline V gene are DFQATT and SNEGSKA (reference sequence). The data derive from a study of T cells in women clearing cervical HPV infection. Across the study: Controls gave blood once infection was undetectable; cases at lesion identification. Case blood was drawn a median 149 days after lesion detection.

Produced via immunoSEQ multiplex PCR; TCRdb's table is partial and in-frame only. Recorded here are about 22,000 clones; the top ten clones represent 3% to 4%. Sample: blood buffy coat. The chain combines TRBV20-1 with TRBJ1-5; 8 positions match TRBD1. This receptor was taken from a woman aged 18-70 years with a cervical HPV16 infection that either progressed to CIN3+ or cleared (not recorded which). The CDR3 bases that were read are TGCAGTGCTAGCGGCGGACAGGGAATAGACAATCAGCCC. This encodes CSASGGQGIDNQP. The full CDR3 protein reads CSASGGQGIDNQPQHF.